The T cell receptor beta chain described here comes from a study of blood T cells in healthy people across ages. Then a second PCR, running roughly 7 to 11 cycles, was carried out with a sample-barcoded 5' primer and a J-beta primer mix. MiXCR, applied by TCRdb to the 5' RACE reads, yields one record per CDR3 protein. Of 1.6 million or so distinct CDR3 sequences in the sample, about 35% were seen once. Extracted total RNA amounted to at least 5.5 micrograms for each sample. The study, taken as a whole, reports: With naive T cell percentage, TCR beta diversity showed a strong correlation. With age, beta diversity per million T cells declined roughly linearly, significantly by approximately 41. Relative to aged donors, long-lived donors carried more naive CD4+ cells and displayed higher diversity.

Points on this clonotype: Its antigen is not known.

This CDR3 has 14 residues. CDR1 SEHNR and CDR2 FQNEAQ come from the germline V gene (reference sequence). V was clipped by 5 bases and J by 4 bases, with 15 bases between them. The chain carries TRBV7-9 and TRBJ2-7; D tentatively fits TRBD1 or TRBD2 (5 bases each). The sequence was obtained from a woman aged 25 to 39 in good health. Sequenced sample: blood. The CDR3 region is CASSPGTLKYEQYF. CDR3 bases: TGTGCCAGCAGCCCAGGGACCCTCAAGTACGAGCAGTACTTC.